This is a list of T cell receptor beta chains from one sample in a study of cytomegalovirus exposure and HLA in healthy donors. TCRdb's table, derived via immunoSEQ multiplex PCR, lists solely in-frame clones and lacks some. Of about 220,000 clones in the sample, over 70% are singletons; the top ten hold more than 13%. The sample consisted of PBMCs. The receptors come from a woman aged 30 to 39 in good health and CMV-seropositive. CDR3s include the opening cysteine and the closing phenylalanine or tryptophan. A D gene is named only where the DNA matches it firmly. Clone size, where shown, is once, few, many, or a class for clones that have expanded.

size: .
J: TRBJ2-7
D: .
V: TRBV13
DNA: TGTGCCAGCAGCTCCGGTAAATCCTACGAGCAGTACTTC
CDR3: CASSSGKSYEQYF

size: .
J: TRBJ2-7
D: TRBD1
V: TRBV27
DNA: TGTGCCAGCAGCTGGGGGACAGGGGGCTCCTACGAGCAGTACTTC
CDR3: CASSWGTGGSYEQYF

size: .
J: TRBJ1-4
D: .
V: TRBV6-1
DNA: TGTGCCAGCAGTGAACACGGGGGGGGGCGCGAGAAACTGTTTTTT
CDR3: CASSEHGGGREKLFF

size: .
J: TRBJ2-7
D: .
V: TRBV6-5
DNA: TGTGCCAGCAGTTACTCCGGGGCATTCGCCGAGCAGTACTTC
CDR3: CASSYSGAFAEQYF

size: .
J: TRBJ1-5
D: .
V: TRBV5-6
DNA: TGTGCCAGCAGCCTGACAGGAAATAGCAATCAGCCCCAGCATTTT
CDR3: CASSLTGNSNQPQHF

size: .
J: TRBJ1-2
D: TRBD1
V: TRBV5-4
DNA: TGTGCCAGCAGCTTCGACAGGGTCTATGGCTACACCTTC
CDR3: CASSFDRVYGYTF

size: .
J: TRBJ1-1
D: .
V: TRBV4-1
DNA: TGCGCCAGCAGCCAAGATCTGATGCCGGAAGGCGAGGCTTTCTTT
CDR3: CASSQDLMPEGEAFF

size: few
J: TRBJ1-5
D: .
V: TRBV10-3
DNA: TGTGCCATCAGTGAGTCCAGTAGCAATCAGCCCCAGCATTTT
CDR3: CAISESSSNQPQHF

size: once
J: TRBJ1-5
D: .
V: TRBV30
DNA: TGTGCCTGGAGTGGGGACCAAAGACGGACCCAGCATTTT
CDR3: CAWSGDQRRTQHF

size: once
J: TRBJ2-1
D: .
V: TRBV11-2
DNA: TGTGCCAGCAGCTTGGTCCTTAGGAATGAGCAGTTCTTC
CDR3: CASSLVLRNEQFF

size: .
J: TRBJ1-1
D: .
V: TRBV4-2
DNA: TGTGCCAGCAGCCGTCGGCCAGGGGCGTTTGGTACTGAAGCTTTCTTT
CDR3: CASSRRPGAFGTEAFF

size: few
J: TRBJ2-5
D: .
V: TRBV28
DNA: TGTGCCAGCAGTTTACGGCAGCCAGGACAAGAGACCCAGTACTTC
CDR3: CASSLRQPGQETQYF

size: many
J: TRBJ2-7
D: TRBD2
V: TRBV4-2
DNA: TGTGCCAGCAGCTCGGGACTAGCGGACTCCTACGAGCAGTACTTC
CDR3: CASSSGLADSYEQYF

size: medium-sized
J: TRBJ2-2
D: .
V: TRBV6-4
DNA: TGTGCCAGCAGTGACGGGACTAACACCGGGGAGCTGTTTTTT
CDR3: CASSDGTNTGELFF

size: .
J: TRBJ2-7
D: TRBD1
V: TRBV30
DNA: TGTGCCTGGAGCCCTGGGACAGTGGGTTACGAGCAGTACTTC
CDR3: CAWSPGTVGYEQYF

size: .
J: TRBJ2-2
D: TRBD1
V: TRBV2
DNA: TGTGCCAGCAGAGGGACAGGTTCGATTCGGAACACCGGGGAGCTGTTTTTT
CDR3: CASRGTGSIRNTGELFF

size: .
J: TRBJ1-3
D: .
V: TRBV30
DNA: TGTGCCTGTTCCCGAGGCTCTGGAAACACCATATATTTT
CDR3: CACSRGSGNTIYF

size: .
J: TRBJ1-5
D: TRBD1
V: TRBV29-1
DNA: TGCAGCGTTGAAGACCCGTCCGAGACAGGGTTGCGCAATCAGCCCCAGCATTTT
CDR3: CSVEDPSETGLRNQPQHF

size: .
J: TRBJ2-7
D: TRBD1
V: TRBV19
DNA: TGTGCCAGTAGTTGGGCCCGGGACAGGGACTACGAGCAGTACTTC
CDR3: CASSWARDRDYEQYF

size: .
J: TRBJ2-7
D: TRBD2
V: TRBV6-5
DNA: TGTGCCAGCTTAGCGGGAGGCCCTCCCTACGAGCAGTACTTC
CDR3: CASLAGGPPYEQYF

size: .
J: TRBJ2-1
D: TRBD2
V: TRBV7-3
DNA: TGTGCCAGCAGCCCCAGCGGGACTACAAGAGATGAGCAGTTCTTC
CDR3: CASSPSGTTRDEQFF

size: few
J: TRBJ2-7
D: .
V: TRBV19
DNA: TGTGCCAGTAGTTCAGCCAGAGTTCGCGAGCAGTACTTC
CDR3: CASSSARVREQYF

size: .
J: TRBJ1-5
D: TRBD1
V: TRBV9
DNA: TGTGCCAGCAGCGTGACAGGGGCGTTCAATCAGCCCCAGCATTTT
CDR3: CASSVTGAFNQPQHF

size: once
J: TRBJ1-5
D: TRBD1
V: TRBV30
DNA: TGTGCCTGGAGTGTAAGGGGCAGGGGGATGATTCAGCCCCAGCATTTT
CDR3: CAWSVRGRGMIQPQHF

size: .
J: TRBJ1-1
D: .
V: TRBV18
DNA: TGTGCCAGCTCACACGGACGGGTAAACACTGAAGCTTTCTTT
CDR3: CASSHGRVNTEAFF

size: .
J: TRBJ1-1
D: .
V: TRBV7-9
DNA: TGTGCCAGCAGCTTAGGAAGGAAAGCTTTCTTT
CDR3: CASSLGRKAFF

size: .
J: TRBJ2-5
D: .
V: TRBV5-1
DNA: TGCGCCAGCAGCTTGGCCCCCCCGGGAGAGGGGGGGACCCAGTACTTC
CDR3: CASSLAPPGEGGTQYF

size: once
J: TRBJ2-7
D: TRBD2
V: TRBV7-2
DNA: TGTGCCAGCAGCTTCGGGCTAGCGGGAGCTATTCCCTACGAGCAGTACTTC
CDR3: CASSFGLAGAIPYEQYF

size: .
J: TRBJ2-7
D: TRBD1
V: TRBV6-5
DNA: TGTGCCAGCAGTTACTCAATCGGCAGGGGGCGCGAGCAGTACTTC
CDR3: CASSYSIGRGREQYF